This T cell receptor beta chain came from a study of OX40 agonist ivuxolimab in advanced cancers. This CDR3 is built from 16 residues. Germline V CDR1 and CDR2: MNHEY, SMNVEV (reference sequence). V lost 0 bases, J lost 6 bases, and 7 bases stayed unmatched. Measured with immunoSEQ multiplex PCR; TCRdb has only the in-frame clones, and not every one. In the table there are fewer than 45,000 clones, roughly four fifths of which are singletons. This clone was detected a few times. The sequence was collected from an adult with an advanced solid tumor such as melanoma, head and neck, liver or kidney cancer. The sequences come from CD4+ or CD8+ T cells sorted from blood, collected in a trial of the OX40 agonist ivuxolimab. The V and J genes are TRBV27 and TRBJ2-1, with 8 bases fitting TRBD1. CDR3 protein: CASSLSPGTGVNEQFF. The DNA for the CDR3 is TGTGCCAGCAGTTTATCCCCCGGGACAGGCGTCAATGAGCAGTTCTTC.